This entry is about one T cell receptor (beta chain). The data were taken from a study of blood T cell repertoires in COVID-19. Turning to the study itself: The study drew acute and convalescent COVID-19 samples from the United States, Italy and Spain. PBMCs, B-cell-depleted T cells, or T cells were the source of the cDNA or gDNA that made up the material.

Per germline, CDR1 WSHSY and CDR2 SAAADI. The CDR3 has 13 amino acids. Trimming cost V 7 bases and J 5 bases, with 14 bases left between them. Profiled with immunoSEQ multiplex PCR; TCRdb holds only in-frame clones, not every one. This table holds 120,000 or so clones, about 85% found once. The chain joins TRBV10-2 to TRBJ1-1; D perhaps matches TRBD1 (6 bases). The specimen was peripheral blood. The sequence derives from a woman older than 75 with acute or convalescent COVID-19. The CDR3 bases are TGCGCCAGCATGCAGGGGTTGGGGACTGAAGCTTTCTTT. Translating gives CASMQGLGTEAFF.